Each of the 19 T cell receptor beta chains below was sequenced from the same sample in a study of blood T cell repertoires in COVID-19. Only in-frame clones appear in the TCRdb table, and some are missing; sequencing was by immunoSEQ multiplex PCR. The sample has about 180,000 clones, 80% seen once. Sequencing used PBMCs or T cells enriched from blood (not recorded which). The origin of the receptors is a man between 60 and 75 years old who had been exposed to COVID-19.

The chain joins TRBV19 to TRBJ1-1; D gene unclear. The V end lost 0 bases, the J end lost 8 bases, and 10 bases lay between the germline ends. This CDR3 has 13 amino acids. Germline lookup yields CDR1 LNHDA and CDR2 SQIVND (reference sequence). The CDR3 nucleotides are TGTGCCAGTAGTATAGACGGGATGGGAGAAGCTTTCTTT. It codes for CASSIDGMGEAFF.

The chain joins TRBV19 to TRBJ1-2; 7 nucleotides align to TRBD1. Germline loops: CDR1 LNHDA, CDR2 SQIVND (reference sequence). This CDR3 spans 13 amino acids. J lost 5 bases, V lost 7 bases, and 7 bases had no gene match. The CDR3 loop is CASTQDRRYGYTF. CDR3 coding DNA: TGTGCCAGTACCCAGGACAGGCGATATGGCTACACCTTC.

This chain uses TRBV27 with TRBJ1-2; maybe TRBD1 (5 bases). The germline V gene encodes CDR1 MNHEY and CDR2 SMNVEV (reference sequence). Trimming removed 4 bases from V and 2 bases from J, with 23 bases in between. This CDR3 has 18 residues. This CDR3 reads CASSSRGANILRNYGYTF. CDR3 in DNA: TGTGCCAGCAGTTCACGCGGGGCAAATATTCTAAGGAACTATGGCTACACCTTC.

J is TRBJ2-1 and V is TRBV5-1; 10 nucleotides agree with TRBD1. The CDR3 is 15 amino acids. V gave up 0 bases and J gave up 7 bases; unmatched junction bases: 4. Germline V CDR1 and CDR2: SGHRS, YFSETQ. Here the CDR3 reads CASSLEGQGLNEQFF. CDR3 sequence (DNA): TGCGCCAGCAGCTTGGAGGGACAGGGGCTGAATGAGCAGTTCTTC.

The J gene is TRBJ2-7, the V gene TRBV21-1; TRBD2 reflects the table's D call only, with no check against the DNA. TRBV21-1 constitutes a pseudogene. CDR3 size: 15 residues. CDR3 sequence: CASSASGGKSHEQYF. CDR3 in DNA: TGTGCCAGCAGCGCCTCGGGGGGGAAGTCCCACGAGCAGTACTTC.

V usage is TRBV7-9 and J usage is TRBJ1-2, with 7 positions matching TRBD1. V lost 1 base to trimming and J lost 6 bases; unmatched junction nucleotides: 5. Germline V gene lookup returns CDR1 SEHNR and CDR2 FQNEAQ (reference sequence). The length of the CDR3 is 14 residues. The CDR3 bases are TGTGCCAGCAGCTTAGGACAGGGTCGACATGGCTACACCTTC. The encoded protein is CASSLGQGRHGYTF.

This clone came up a few times. The chain combines TRBV24-1 with TRBJ2-3; 12 nucleotides line up with TRBD1. This CDR3 spans 17 amino acids. CDR1 is KGHDR, CDR2 SFDVKD, per germline. The J segment lost 4 bases and the V segment lost 5 bases, leaving 9 bases of the junction unmatched. The CDR3: CATSAVFGTGGPDTQYF. The DNA of the CDR3 is TGTGCCACCAGTGCTGTATTTGGGACAGGGGGCCCAGATACGCAGTATTTT.

The V gene is TRBV19, the J gene TRBJ2-5; D is possibly TRBD1 (5 bases). The germline V gene encodes CDR1 LNHDA and CDR2 SQIVND (reference sequence). Trimming cost V 5 bases and J 2 bases, with 12 bases left between them. The CDR3 extends over 14 amino acids. CDR3 nucleotides: TGTGCCAGTAGTTTAGTGACAGCACAAGAGACCCAGTACTTC. Translation gives CASSLVTAQETQYF.

The rearrangement uses TRBV19 and TRBJ1-2; a possible D gene is TRBD1 (5 bases). V lost 7 bases, J lost 1 base, and 10 bases lay in between. The CDR3 sequence is 13 residues long. Per germline, CDR1 LNHDA and CDR2 SQIVND (reference sequence). This CDR3 reads CASIRQGNYGYTF. In nucleotides, the CDR3 is TGTGCCAGTATACGGCAGGGTAACTATGGCTACACCTTC.

V usage is TRBV19 and J usage is TRBJ1-1, with 7 bases lining up with TRBD1. This CDR3 spans 14 amino acids. The ends lost 5 bases at V and 6 bases at J; junction bases unmatched: 9. Germline CDR1 is LNHDA and CDR2 is SQIVND (reference sequence). CDR3 in DNA: TGTGCCAGTAGTCAATACAGGGGAATGGCTGAAGCTTTCTTT. Protein sequence: CASSQYRGMAEAFF.

The V gene is TRBV29-1, the J gene TRBJ2-7; 7 bases match TRBD1. The CDR3 extends over 13 amino acids. Germline values: CDR1 SQVTM, CDR2 ANQGSEA. The ends lost 2 bases at V and 4 bases at J; junction bases unmatched: 5. DNA for the CDR3: TGCAGCGTTGAAACAGGGGCTGGGTACGAGCAGTACTTC. This codes for CSVETGAGYEQYF.

This rearrangement joins TRBV21-1 to TRBJ1-5; TRBD1, as called in the table, went unchecked against the DNA. TRBV21-1 corresponds to a pseudogene. The CDR3 spans 16 residues. The CDR3 is CASSKSGQGEDQPQHF. The CDR3 coding sequence is TGTGCCAGCAGCAAGTCCGGACAGGGCGAAGATCAGCCCCAGCATTTT.

The chain joins TRBV10-3 to TRBJ1-1; D is ambiguous. From germline, CDR1 is ENHRY and CDR2 SYGVKD. CDR3 size: 13 residues. V lost 5 bases to trimming and J lost 1 base, with 8 bases between them. The CDR3 sequence: CAISPRGNTEAFF. The DNA for the CDR3 is TGTGCCATCAGTCCGCGGGGGAACACTGAAGCTTTCTTT.

This clone was observed a few times. The rearrangement links TRBV7-2 to TRBJ2-7; 7 bases line up with TRBD2. This CDR3 region has 15 residues. Per germline, CDR1 SGHTA and CDR2 FQGNSA. Germline trimming cut 2 bases from V and 6 bases from J; bases unmatched to any gene: 10. The CDR3 region is CASSLSGLGTFEQYF. The CDR3 nucleotides read TGTGCCAGCAGCTTATCCGGACTAGGGACCTTCGAGCAGTACTTC.

The chain is built from TRBV29-1 and TRBJ2-1, with 7 bases lining up with TRBD2. With V trimmed by 1 base and J by 1 base, 7 bases remained unmatched. The CDR3 is made up of 16 amino acids. Germline values: CDR1 SQVTM, CDR2 ANQGSEA. CDR3 amino acids: CSVEAPTSMSYNEQFF. CDR3 DNA: TGCAGCGTTGAAGCCCCGACTAGCATGTCCTACAATGAGCAGTTCTTC.

This chain uses TRBV27 with TRBJ1-1; D not certain. Trimming pared 5 bases from V and 0 bases from J, leaving 10 bases between. CDR3 length: 14 residues. The germline CDR1 and CDR2 sequences are MNHEY and SMNVEV (reference sequence). As DNA, the CDR3 is TGTGCCAGCAGTCTCACTCAAATGAACACTGAAGCTTTCTTT. Translated: CASSLTQMNTEAFF.

V gene TRBV30 combines with J gene TRBJ1-2; D possibly corresponds to TRBD1 (5 bases). The CDR3 is made up of 15 amino acids. The V end lost 0 bases, the J end lost 8 bases, and 19 bases lay between the germline ends. Germline V gene sequence: CDR1 GTSNPN, CDR2 SVGIG (reference sequence). CDR3 region: CAWSVERRGWKGYTF. DNA for the CDR3: TGTGCCTGGAGTGTAGAAAGGAGGGGATGGAAAGGCTACACCTTC.

The chain is built from TRBV11-2 and TRBJ2-1; D might be TRBD1 (6 bases). CDR1 SGHAT and CDR2 FQNNGV come from the germline V gene. CDR3 length equals 18 residues. V gave up 5 bases and J gave up 5 bases, with 25 bases separating them. The CDR3 loop is CASSTNGQTRLGDNEQFF. In nucleotides, the CDR3 is TGTGCCAGCAGCACCAACGGACAGACCCGGTTGGGAGACAATGAGCAGTTCTTC.

This clone was seen more than once but under ten times. This sequence joins TRBV27 and TRBJ2-7; 9 bases match TRBD1. The CDR3 covers 13 residues. The V and J ends lost 8 bases and 3 bases, in that order; junction bases with no gene match: 5. Germline V gives CDR1 MNHEY, CDR2 SMNVEV (reference sequence). DNA of the CDR3: TGTGCCAGCGGCTCGACAGGGGGCTACGAGCAGTACTTC. It yields the protein CASGSTGGYEQYF.